This TCR beta chain was found in a study of blood T cells in healthy people across ages. Trimming shortened V by 0 bases and J by 11 bases, and 14 bases separated the two germline ends. The CDR3 extends over 14 amino acids. CDR1 and CDR2 from the germline V gene are LGHNA and YSLEER. The second PCR ran roughly 6 to 11 cycles with a sample-barcoded 5' primer and J-beta primers. TCRdb fed the 5' RACE reads into MiXCR, producing one record per CDR3 protein. The sample records more than 800,000 distinct CDR3 sequences, 29% being singletons. Findings and limits, study-wide: The donors' CMV status was not determined, possibly confounding changes in expanded clonotypes. Strong correlation was found linking TCR beta diversity to naive T cell percentage.

This clonotype showed up just a few times. The antigen remains undetermined. Every sample gave at least 5 micrograms of total RNA when it was extracted. The TCR sequence derives from a woman older than 75 in good health. The specimen was blood. The chain links TRBV4-3 to TRBJ2-1, with D possibly being TRBD1 (6 bases). In DNA form, the CDR3 reads TGCGCCAGCAGCCAAGATGGTGGGGACATAAAGCAGTTCTTC. This gives the protein CASSQDGGDIKQFF.